One and the same sample provided the 6 T cell receptor beta chains below, sequenced in a study of RUNX1 and TCR beta rearrangement in T-cell leukemia. TCR beta DJ and VDJ rearrangements were read by next generation amplicon sequencing. From the PCR reads, TCRdb called clonotypes with MiXCR, one entry per CDR3 protein. This sample carries about 300 distinct CDR3 sequences, 30% to 35% of them seen once, and the ten largest clones take about 45%. Sequencing was done on a sample of blood. These receptors came from a male donor with T-cell acute lymphoblastic leukemia.

This clonotype is termed medium-sized. The chain is built from TRBV29-1 and TRBJ1-1; possibly TRBD1 for D (6 bases). Trimming left V 7 bases short and J 11 bases short, with 17 bases between. The CDR3 covers 11 residues. Germline V CDR1 and CDR2: SQVTM, ANQGSEA. The CDR3 DNA reads TGCAGCGGGGAGCACAACAGGGAGGCTTTCTTT. Translating gives CSGEHNREAFF.

The chain links TRBV27 to TRBJ2-7, with 7 bases aligning to TRBD1. Germline V CDR1 and CDR2: MNHEY, SMNVEV (reference sequence). The CDR3 has 16 residues. With V trimmed by 3 bases and J by 2 bases, 10 bases remained unmatched. The CDR3 reads CASSFSTGTVTYEQYF. The DNA for the CDR3 is TGTGCCAGCAGTTTTTCCACCGGGACAGTTACCTACGAGCAGTACTTC.

This clonotype is large by share. V and J are TRBV11-2 and TRBJ2-4, with 8 bases matching TRBD1. Germline-derived CDR1 and CDR2 are SGHAT and FQNNGV. CDR3 length equals 14 residues. J lost 9 bases, V lost 4 bases, and 8 bases had no gene match. CDR3 DNA: TGTGCCAGCAGCTCTCCTCGGACAGGGATCATTCAGTACTTC. Its translation: CASSSPRTGIIQYF.

This clonotype is medium-sized within its sample. The chain has TRBV28 and TRBJ1-1; possibly TRBD1 for D (5 bases). Per germline, CDR1 MDHEN and CDR2 SYDVKM. This CDR3 region has 15 residues. The V end was cut by 0 bases, the J end by 4 bases, with 12 bases between. CDR3 loop: CASSLWGGGGTEAFF. The CDR3 coding sequence is TGTGCCAGCAGTTTATGGGGGGGGGGGGGCACTGAAGCTTTCTTT.

This clonotype is large within its sample. V is TRBV7-9 and J is TRBJ1-4; 7 nucleotides agree with TRBD1. The length of the CDR3 is 15 residues. The J segment lost 5 bases and the V segment lost 6 bases, leaving 9 bases of the junction unmatched. Germline values: CDR1 SEHNR, CDR2 FQNEAQ (reference sequence). CDR3 DNA sequence: TGTGCCAGCAGTGTTCCCCAGGGGGAAAATGAAAAACTGTTTTTT. This sequence encodes CASSVPQGENEKLFF.

V is TRBV20-1 and J is TRBJ2-5; D is undetermined. Germline CDR1 reads DFQATT; CDR2 reads SNEGSKA (reference sequence). The germline V and J ends were trimmed by 2 bases and 3 bases, with 4 bases remaining between them. The CDR3 consists of 11 residues. The CDR3 region has the DNA TGCAGTGCTAGATCAAAAGAGACCCAGTACTTC. As protein: CSARSKETQYF.